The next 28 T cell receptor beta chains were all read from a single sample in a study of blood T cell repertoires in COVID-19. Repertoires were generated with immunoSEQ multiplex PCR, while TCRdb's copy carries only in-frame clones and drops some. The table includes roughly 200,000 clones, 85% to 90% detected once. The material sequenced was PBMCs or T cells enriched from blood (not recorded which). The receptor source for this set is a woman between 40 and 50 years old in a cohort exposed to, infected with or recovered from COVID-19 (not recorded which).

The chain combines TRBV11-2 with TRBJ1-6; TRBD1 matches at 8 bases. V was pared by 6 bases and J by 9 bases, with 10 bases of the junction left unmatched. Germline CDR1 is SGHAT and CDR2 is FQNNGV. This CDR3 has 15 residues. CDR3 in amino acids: CASRFGTGRSSPLHF. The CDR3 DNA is TGTGCCAGCAGATTCGGGACAGGAAGAAGTTCACCCCTCCACTTT.

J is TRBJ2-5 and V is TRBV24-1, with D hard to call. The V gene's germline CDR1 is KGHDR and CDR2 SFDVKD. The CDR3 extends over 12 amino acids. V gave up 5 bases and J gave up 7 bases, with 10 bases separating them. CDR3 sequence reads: CATSVPPGTQYF. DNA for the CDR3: TGTGCCACCAGTGTCCCTCCGGGGACCCAGTACTTC.

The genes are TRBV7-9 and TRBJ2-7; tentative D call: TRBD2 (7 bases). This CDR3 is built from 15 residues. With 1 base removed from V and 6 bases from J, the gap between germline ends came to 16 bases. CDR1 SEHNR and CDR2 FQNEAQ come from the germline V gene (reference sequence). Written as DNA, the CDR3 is TGTGCCAGCAGCTTAGGTCCGGGGGGCCGATCCGAGCAGTACTTC. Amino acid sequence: CASSLGPGGRSEQYF.

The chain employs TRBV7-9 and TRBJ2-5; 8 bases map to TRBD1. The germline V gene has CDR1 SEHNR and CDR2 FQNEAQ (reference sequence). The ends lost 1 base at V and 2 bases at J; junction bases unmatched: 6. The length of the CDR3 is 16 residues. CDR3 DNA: TGTGCCAGCAGCTTAGTCAGGGGGCGCCCGCAAGAGACCCAGTACTTC. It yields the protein CASSLVRGRPQETQYF.

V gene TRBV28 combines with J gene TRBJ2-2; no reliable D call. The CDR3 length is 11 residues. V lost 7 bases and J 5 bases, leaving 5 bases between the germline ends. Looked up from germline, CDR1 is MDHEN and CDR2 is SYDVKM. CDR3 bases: TGTGCCAGCATGGAGACCGGGGAGCTGTTTTTT. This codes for CASMETGELFF.

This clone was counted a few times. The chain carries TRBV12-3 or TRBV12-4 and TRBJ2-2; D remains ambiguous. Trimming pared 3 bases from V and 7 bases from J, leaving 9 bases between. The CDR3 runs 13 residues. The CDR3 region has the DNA TGTGCCAGCAGTTTGGCTGGTGGCGGGGAGCTGTTTTTT. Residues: CASSLAGGGELFF.

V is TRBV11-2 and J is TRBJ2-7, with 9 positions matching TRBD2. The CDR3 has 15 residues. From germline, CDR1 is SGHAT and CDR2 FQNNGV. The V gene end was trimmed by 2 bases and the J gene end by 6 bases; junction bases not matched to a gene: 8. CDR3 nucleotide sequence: TGTGCCAGCAGCTTACAGGCGGGAGGGCGCTCCGAGCAGTACTTC. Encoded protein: CASSLQAGGRSEQYF. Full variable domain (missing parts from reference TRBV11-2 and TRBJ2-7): EAGVAQSPRYKIIEKRQSVAFWCNPISGHATLYWYQQILGQGPKLLIQFQNNGVVDDSQLPKDRFSAERLKGVDSTLKIQPAKLEDSAVYLCASSLQAGGRSEQYFGPGTRLTVT.

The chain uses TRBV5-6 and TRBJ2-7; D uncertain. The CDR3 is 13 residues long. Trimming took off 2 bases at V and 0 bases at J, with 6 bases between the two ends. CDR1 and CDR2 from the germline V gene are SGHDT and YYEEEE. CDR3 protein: CASSLAYSYEQYF. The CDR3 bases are TGTGCCAGCAGCTTAGCGTACTCCTACGAGCAGTACTTC.

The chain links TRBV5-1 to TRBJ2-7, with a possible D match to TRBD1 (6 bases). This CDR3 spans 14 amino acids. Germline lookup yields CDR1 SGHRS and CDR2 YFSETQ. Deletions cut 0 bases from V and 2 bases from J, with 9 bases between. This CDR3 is CASSLDRVTYEQYF. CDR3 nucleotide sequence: TGCGCCAGCAGCTTGGACAGGGTTACCTACGAGCAGTACTTC.

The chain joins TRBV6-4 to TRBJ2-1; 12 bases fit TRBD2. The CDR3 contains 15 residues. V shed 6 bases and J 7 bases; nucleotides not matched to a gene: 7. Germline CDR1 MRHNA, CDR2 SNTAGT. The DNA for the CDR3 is TGTGCCAGCAGGGAACTAGCGGGGGGTGCGAATGAGCAGTTCTTC. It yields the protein CASRELAGGANEQFF.

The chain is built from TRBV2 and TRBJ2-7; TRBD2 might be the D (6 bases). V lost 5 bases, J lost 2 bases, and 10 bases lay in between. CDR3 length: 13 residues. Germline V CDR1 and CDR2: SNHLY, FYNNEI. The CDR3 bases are TGTGCCAGCAGTCCGACTAGTCCCTACGAGCAGTACTTC. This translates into CASSPTSPYEQYF.

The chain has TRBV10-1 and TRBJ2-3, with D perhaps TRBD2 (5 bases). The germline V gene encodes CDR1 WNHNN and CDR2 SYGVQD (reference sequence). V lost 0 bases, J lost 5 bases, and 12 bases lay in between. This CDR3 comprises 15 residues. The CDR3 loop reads CASSESRVPQDTQYF. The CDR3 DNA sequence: TGCGCCAGCAGTGAGTCGCGGGTCCCGCAAGATACGCAGTATTTT.

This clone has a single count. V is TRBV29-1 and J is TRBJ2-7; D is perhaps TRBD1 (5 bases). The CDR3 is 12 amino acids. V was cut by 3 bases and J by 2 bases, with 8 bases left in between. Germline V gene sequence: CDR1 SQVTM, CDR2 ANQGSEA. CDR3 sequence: CSVEGQAYEQYF. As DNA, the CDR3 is TGCAGCGTTGAGGGGCAGGCCTACGAGCAGTACTTC.

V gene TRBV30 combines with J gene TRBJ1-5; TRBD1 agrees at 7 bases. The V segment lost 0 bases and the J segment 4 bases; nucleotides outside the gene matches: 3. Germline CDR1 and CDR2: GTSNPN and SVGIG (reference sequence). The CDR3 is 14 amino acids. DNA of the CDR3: TGTGCCTGGAGTGTAGGGGGCTTGAATCAGCCCCAGCATTTT. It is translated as CAWSVGGLNQPQHF.

CDR3 amino acids: CASSDTGSTDTQYF. The CDR3 DNA sequence: TGCGCCAGCAGTGATACAGGAAGCACAGATACGCAGTATTTT. The chain combines TRBV10-1 with TRBJ2-3; a weak D match, TRBD1 (5 bases). The CDR3 extends over 14 amino acids. CDR1 is WNHNN, CDR2 SYGVQD, per germline (reference sequence). Trimming removed 3 bases from V and 0 bases from J, with 7 bases in between.

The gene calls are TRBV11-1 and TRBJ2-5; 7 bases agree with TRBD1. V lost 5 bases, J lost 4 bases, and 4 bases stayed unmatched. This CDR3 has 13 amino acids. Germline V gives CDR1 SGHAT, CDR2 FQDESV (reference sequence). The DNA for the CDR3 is TGTGCCAGCAGCCTCTACAGGGGAGAGACCCAGTACTTC. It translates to CASSLYRGETQYF.

The CDR3 DNA reads TGTGCCAGTAGTGTGTCCGGGGACAGCTCCTATAATTCACCCCTCCACTTT. Translation gives CASSVSGDSSYNSPLHF. This chain connects TRBV19 to TRBJ1-6; 7 bases agree with TRBD1. The CDR3 covers 17 residues. Germline trimming cut 5 bases from V and 0 bases from J; bases unmatched to any gene: 7. From germline, CDR1 is LNHDA and CDR2 SQIVND (reference sequence).

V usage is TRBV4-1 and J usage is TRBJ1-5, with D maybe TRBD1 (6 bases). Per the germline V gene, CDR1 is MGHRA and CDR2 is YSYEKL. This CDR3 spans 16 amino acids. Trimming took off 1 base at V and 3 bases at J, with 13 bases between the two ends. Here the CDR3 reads CASSQAQGWANQPQHF. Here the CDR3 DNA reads TGCGCCAGCAGCCAAGCGCAGGGGTGGGCCAATCAGCCCCAGCATTTT.

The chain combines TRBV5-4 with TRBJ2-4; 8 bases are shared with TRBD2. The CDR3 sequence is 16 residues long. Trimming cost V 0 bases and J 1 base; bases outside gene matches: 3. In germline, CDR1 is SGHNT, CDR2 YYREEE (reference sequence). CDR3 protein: CASSLAGGLAKNIQYF. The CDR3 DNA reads TGTGCCAGCAGCTTGGCGGGGGGGCTGGCCAAAAACATTCAGTACTTC.

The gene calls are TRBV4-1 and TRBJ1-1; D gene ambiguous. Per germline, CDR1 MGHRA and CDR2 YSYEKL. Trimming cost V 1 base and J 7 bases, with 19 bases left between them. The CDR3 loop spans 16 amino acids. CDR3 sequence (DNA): TGCGCCAGCAGCCAAGGGGCAGGTCTCGGCAACCATGAAGCTTTCTTT. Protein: CASSQGAGLGNHEAFF.

The CDR3 reads CASSQAGDRVFDGYTF. CDR3 bases: TGCGCCAGCAGCCAAGCCGGGGACAGGGTATTTGATGGCTACACCTTC. This sequence joins TRBV4-1 and TRBJ1-2, with TRBD1 identical over 9 bases. The CDR3 sequence is 16 residues long. Germline V lookup: CDR1 MGHRA, CDR2 YSYEKL. V dropped 1 base and J dropped 6; count of bases not matched to a gene: 9.

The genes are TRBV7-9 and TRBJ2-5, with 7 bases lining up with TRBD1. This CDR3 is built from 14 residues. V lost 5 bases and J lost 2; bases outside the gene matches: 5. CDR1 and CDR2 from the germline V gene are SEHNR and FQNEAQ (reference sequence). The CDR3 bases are TGTGCCAGCAGCGGGCCGGGACAGCAAGAGACCCAGTACTTC. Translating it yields CASSGPGQQETQYF.

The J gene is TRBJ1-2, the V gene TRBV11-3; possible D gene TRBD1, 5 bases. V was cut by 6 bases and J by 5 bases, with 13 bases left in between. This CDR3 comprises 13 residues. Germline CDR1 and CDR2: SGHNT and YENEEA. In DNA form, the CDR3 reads TGTGCCAGCAGTCCATCAGGGAGGTATGGCTACACCTTC. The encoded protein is CASSPSGRYGYTF.

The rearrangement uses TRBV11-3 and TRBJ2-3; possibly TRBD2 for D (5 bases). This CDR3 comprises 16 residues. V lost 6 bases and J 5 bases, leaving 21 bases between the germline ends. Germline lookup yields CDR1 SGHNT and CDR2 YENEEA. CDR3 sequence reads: CASSPGGLALQDTQYF. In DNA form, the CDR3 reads TGTGCCAGCAGTCCCGGCGGACTTGCCCTTCAAGATACGCAGTATTTT.

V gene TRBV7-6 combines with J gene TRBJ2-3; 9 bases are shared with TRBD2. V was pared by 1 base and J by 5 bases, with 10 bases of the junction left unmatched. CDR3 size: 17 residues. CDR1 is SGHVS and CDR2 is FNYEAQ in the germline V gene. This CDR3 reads CASSLEVGGRAGDTQYF. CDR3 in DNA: TGTGCCAGCAGCTTAGAAGTGGGCGGGAGGGCCGGAGATACGCAGTATTTT.

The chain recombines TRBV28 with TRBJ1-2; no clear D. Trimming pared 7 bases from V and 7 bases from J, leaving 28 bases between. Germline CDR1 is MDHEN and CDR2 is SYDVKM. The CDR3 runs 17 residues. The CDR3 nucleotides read TGTGCCAGCAAAGGCGTTTCCTTCTGGAGGTTAAATCCTGGCTACACCTTC. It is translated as CASKGVSFWRLNPGYTF.

In DNA, the CDR3 is TGCGCCAGCACCTACTCAAGGAACACTGAAGCTTTCTTT. Its protein is CASTYSRNTEAFF. V usage is TRBV4-1 and J usage is TRBJ1-1, with D uncertain. V dropped 7 bases and J dropped 1 base, with 10 bases sitting between them. CDR1 MGHRA and CDR2 YSYEKL come from the germline V gene. The CDR3 contains 13 residues.

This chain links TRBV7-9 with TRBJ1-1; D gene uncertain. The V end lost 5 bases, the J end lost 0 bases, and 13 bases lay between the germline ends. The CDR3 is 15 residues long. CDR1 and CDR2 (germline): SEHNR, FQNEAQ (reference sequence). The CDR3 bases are TGTGCCAGCAGCCCCCCAGGTAGGTTGAACACTGAAGCTTTCTTT. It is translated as CASSPPGRLNTEAFF.